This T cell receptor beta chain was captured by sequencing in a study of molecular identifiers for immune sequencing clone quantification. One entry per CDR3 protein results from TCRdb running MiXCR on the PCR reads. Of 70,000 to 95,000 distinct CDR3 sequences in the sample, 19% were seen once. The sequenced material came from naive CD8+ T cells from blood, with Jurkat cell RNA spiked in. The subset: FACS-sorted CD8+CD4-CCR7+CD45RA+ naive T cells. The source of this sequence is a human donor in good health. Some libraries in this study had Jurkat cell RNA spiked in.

The CDR3 DNA sequence: TGTGCCAGCAGTCTCGGGACAGGGGGCCAGCCCCAGCATTTT. Amino acids: CASSLGTGGQPQHF. The V call is TRBV27, the J call TRBJ1-5, with 12 nucleotides matching TRBD1. V dropped 5 bases and J dropped 7; count of bases not matched to a gene: 3. The CDR3 has 14 amino acids. CDR1 and CDR2 from the germline V gene are MNHEY and SMNVEV (reference sequence).